One sample yielded the 18 T cell receptor beta chains listed below, sequenced in a study of T cell changes during pregnancy in multiple sclerosis. Method: immunoSEQ multiplex PCR; TCRdb's copy keeps in-frame clones and lacks some. The sample shows roughly 60,000 clones, over 75% of them seen only once. Specimen: peripheral blood, collected before pregnancy. These receptor sequences come from a female donor with multiple sclerosis, enrolled in a pregnancy study.

The rearrangement links TRBV5-1 to TRBJ2-5; a possible D gene is TRBD2 (5 bases). The CDR3 is 14 residues long. Germline lookup yields CDR1 SGHRS and CDR2 YFSETQ. V gave up 1 base and J gave up 1 base, with 8 bases separating them. The CDR3 DNA reads as TGCGCCAGCAGCTTGTGGGGAGTCCAAGAGACCCAGTACTTC. Its translation: CASSLWGVQETQYF.

The CDR3 loop reads CAISSQGALVRDGYTF. DNA for the CDR3: TGTGCCATCAGTTCCCAGGGGGCCCTTGTAAGGGATGGCTACACCTTC. The rearrangement uses TRBV10-3 and TRBJ1-2; 8 bases fit TRBD1. Germline CDR1 ENHRY, CDR2 SYGVKD. V was pared by 5 bases and J by 6 bases, with 14 bases of the junction left unmatched. This CDR3 contains 16 residues.

The chain links TRBV19 to TRBJ1-1; 9 bases align to TRBD1. Germline-derived CDR1 and CDR2 are LNHDA and SQIVND (reference sequence). Trimming cost V 7 bases and J 5 bases; bases outside gene matches: 5. This CDR3 spans 13 amino acids. CDR3 coding DNA: TGTGCCAGTATGGGGACAGGGAAAACTGAAGCTTTCTTT. Translation: CASMGTGKTEAFF.

DNA for the CDR3: TGTGCCAGCACCGAGGAGGAGACCCAGTACTTC. Translating gives CASTEEETQYF. The rearrangement uses TRBV7-2 and TRBJ2-5; D gene uncertain. The CDR3 runs to 11 residues. Trimming left V 7 bases short and J 5 bases short, with 8 bases between. The germline V gene encodes CDR1 SGHTA and CDR2 FQGNSA.

The chain is built from TRBV23-1 and TRBJ1-6; 7 bases line up with TRBD1. TRBV23-1 is an open reading frame, and its role is uncertain. The V gene end was trimmed by 0 bases and the J gene end by 0 bases; junction bases not matched to a gene: 11. The CDR3 has 20 residues. As DNA, the CDR3 is TGCGCCAGCAGTCAATCTAATGGGACAGTCACAAGCTCCTATAATTCACCCCTCCACTTT. Translation: CASSQSNGTVTSSYNSPLHF.

The CDR3 coding sequence is TGTGCCTGGAGAGGCAGGGAAAATCAGCCCCAGCATTTT. Its protein product is CAWRGRENQPQHF. The rearrangement uses TRBV30 and TRBJ1-5, with a weak D call TRBD1 (5 bases). Trimming removed 3 bases at V and 4 bases at J, with 10 bases between. Germline V gives CDR1 GTSNPN, CDR2 SVGIG (reference sequence). The CDR3 is made up of 13 amino acids.

This chain joins TRBV7-2 and TRBJ1-1; D might be TRBD1 (6 bases). Trimming pared 7 bases from V and 3 bases from J, leaving 15 bases between. In germline, CDR1 is SGHTA, CDR2 FQGNSA. The CDR3 contains 14 residues. CDR3 coding DNA: TGTGCCAGCAACTTGGGGGACACATACACTGAAGCTTTCTTT. This sequence encodes CASNLGDTYTEAFF.

The chain carries TRBV18 and TRBJ2-3; D may be TRBD2 (6 bases). The germline CDR1 and CDR2 sequences are KGHSH and LQKENI. V lost 3 bases to trimming and J lost 0 bases, with 13 bases between them. The CDR3 sequence is 16 residues long. Written as DNA, the CDR3 is TGTGCCAGCTCACCGCGGACTACCTCTAGCACAGATACGCAGTATTTT. Translated, it gives CASSPRTTSSTDTQYF.

This rearrangement joins TRBV7-2 to TRBJ2-5; 8 positions match TRBD2. The DNA end is a closer match to TRBJ2-7, so the J assignment may be wrong. The CDR3 loop spans 15 amino acids. CDR1 SGHTA and CDR2 FQGNSA come from the germline V gene. In nucleotides, the CDR3 is TGTGCCAGCAGCTTAGGCGGGGGGTCTACCTACGAGCAGTACTTC. It codes for CASSLGGGSTYEQYF.

The rearrangement joins TRBV11-2 to TRBJ1-2, with D possibly TRBD1 on 6 matching bases. Germline V gives CDR1 SGHAT, CDR2 FQNNGV. Trimming left V 7 bases short and J 8 bases short, with 17 bases between. CDR3 length: 13 amino acids. CDR3 coding DNA: TGTGCCAGCACTCTTGTAAGGGGGGGAGGCTACACCTTC. It specifies CASTLVRGGGYTF.

The chain combines TRBV4-2 with TRBJ2-1, with 16 bases that match TRBD2. The germline CDR1 and CDR2 sequences are LGHNA and YNFKEQ. The CDR3 runs 17 residues. Losses at the gene ends were 4 bases for V and 9 bases for J; bases not matched to a gene: 9. CDR3 amino acids: CASSLFGTSGGDVEQFF. The CDR3 nucleotides are TGTGCCAGCAGCCTTTTCGGGACTAGCGGGGGGGACGTTGAGCAGTTCTTC.

V usage is TRBV21-1 and J usage is TRBJ2-1; the listed D gene, TRBD1, was not tested against the DNA. TRBV21-1 is noted as a pseudogene. There are 14 residues in the CDR3. This chain's CDR3 is CASSWDREKNEQFF. For the CDR3, the DNA is TGTGCCAGCAGCTGGGACAGGGAGAAAAATGAGCAGTTCTTC.

The chain carries TRBV4-1 and TRBJ1-2; 11 bases align to TRBD1. J was trimmed by 7 bases and V by 4 bases; bases with no gene match: 14. Germline CDR1 and CDR2: MGHRA and YSYEKL. The CDR3 runs to 17 residues. The CDR3 region has the DNA TGCGCCAGCAGCCTCCTCGACCGGCGGGGACAGGGGGTTGGCTACACCTTC. This gives the protein CASSLLDRRGQGVGYTF.

The sample holds one count of this clone. The chain has TRBV19 and TRBJ1-6; D remains unclear. The V end was cut by 5 bases, the J end by 8 bases, with 16 bases between. The CDR3 is 15 residues long. Per the germline V gene, CDR1 is LNHDA and CDR2 is SQIVND (reference sequence). CDR3 in amino acids: CASSSYRAGDSPLHF. CDR3 nucleotides: TGTGCCAGTAGTTCATACCGGGCCGGGGATTCACCCCTCCACTTT.

V is TRBV4-2 and J is TRBJ1-5; D gene uncertain. There are 17 residues in the CDR3. The V gene lost 0 bases and the J gene lost 0 bases, with 12 bases spanning the gap. Per the germline V gene, CDR1 is LGHNA and CDR2 is YNFKEQ. CDR3 DNA: TGTGCCAGCAGCCAAGAGCACAGCCACCTTAGCAATCAGCCCCAGCATTTT. It translates to CASSQEHSHLSNQPQHF.

The genes are TRBV25-1 and TRBJ2-3, with 10 bases that match TRBD1. Germline V CDR1 and CDR2: MGHDK, SYGVNS. The ends lost 5 bases at V and 2 bases at J; junction bases unmatched: 10. The CDR3 spans 17 residues. The CDR3 loop is CASSPLGQGLATDTQYF. CDR3 bases: TGTGCCAGCAGTCCTTTGGGACAGGGGCTAGCCACAGATACGCAGTATTTT.

CDR3 sequence: CASSLAQNTEAFF. DNA of the CDR3: TGTGCCAGCAGCTTAGCCCAGAACACTGAAGCTTTCTTT. The rearrangement joins TRBV7-9 to TRBJ1-1; no clear D gene. This CDR3 is built from 13 residues. Germline assignment: CDR1 SEHNR and CDR2 FQNEAQ (reference sequence). Trimming left V 0 bases short and J 1 base short, with 3 bases between.

Judged by abundance, this clone is medium-sized (0.01 to 0.1%). CDR3 sequence: CASSVGTGGTGELFF. For the CDR3, the DNA is TGTGCCAGCAGCGTAGGGACAGGGGGCACCGGGGAGCTGTTTTTT. The V call is TRBV9, the J call TRBJ2-2; 10 positions agree with TRBD1. The CDR3 extends over 15 amino acids. CDR1 is SGDLS and CDR2 is YYNGEE in the germline V gene. V gave up 0 bases and J gave up 4 bases; unmatched junction bases: 0.